This T cell receptor (beta chain) was observed in a study of identical twins. Findings of the study overall: Insertions were fewer in abundant cord blood beta clonotypes, whereas memory repertoires showed none of this pattern. Twins' surplus sharing was weaker for beta out-of-frame sequences.

In regard to this clonotype: What it recognizes is unknown.

The cDNA had a unique molecular identifier and a template-switch universal primer site. TCRdb re-called the 5' RACE reads through MiXCR, storing one row per CDR3 protein. This table has fewer than 500,000 distinct CDR3 sequences, roughly 13% appearing once. This sample was shared with a second study, whose subject was yellow fever vaccine responses in identical twins.

The TCR was taken from a woman between 18 and 29 years old in good health. The sequencing input was CD4+ T cells sorted from blood.

The CDR3, as DNA: TGCGCCAGCAGTGTGAGGTACGAGCAGTACTTC. Translating gives CASSVRYEQYF. This rearrangement joins TRBV10-2 to TRBJ2-7; unclear D gene. V lost 4 bases and J lost 4, with 5 bases in between. Germline values: CDR1 WSHSY, CDR2 SAAADI. The CDR3 contains 11 residues.